This T cell receptor beta chain originates from a study of shared clonotypes between healthy human individuals (TCRdb year 2020). With regard to the full study: Two women and a few men aged 18 to 49 years were included in the cohort. For each donor, CD4 naive and CD4 memory were each given three plates, CD8 naive was given two plates, and CD8 memory was given one plate. To estimate repertoire size and how much clonotype sharing occurs between individuals, the study deeply sequenced the blood TCR repertoires of several healthy adults. To increase sequencing depth and limit assay-specific biases, TCR repertoire library preparation and sequencing were carried out by different laboratories using diverse techniques. Each donor's leukapheresis produced roughly between about 0.85 and 10 billion PBMCs. Points the paper makes about the study in general: Larger estimated clonotype richness was generally found for naive subsets than for memory subsets. The small number of donors limited the genetic and exposure-history diversity represented. Pairwise subsampling led to the expectation that sequencing depth would affect the degree of clonotype sharing among donors. When a few donors were compared, the shared fraction of clonotypes was about 5% for naive CD4, 3.5% to 4% for naive CD8, 2% to 2.5% for memory CD4, and around 0.4% for memory CD8. Higher generation probabilities were observed for clonotypes shared by all four sorted-subset donors than for non-shared clonotypes. Even with the large sequencing depth, rarefaction of the sorted-subset datasets indicated that sequencing was incomplete. Only blood was sampled, and tissue TCR repertoires likely differ from those in blood.

Worth noting for this clone: Its antigen is not yet known. One base away there is no much larger clone; base qualities are not given.

The junction carries 9 bases between V and J, which are trimmed by 0 bases and 2 bases respectively. There are 15 amino acids in the CDR3, from cysteine to phenylalanine inclusive. Of all the DNA, just the CDR3 is kept, 45 bases in frame from base 1. CDR1 and CDR2, looked up from the germline V gene, are SGHTA and FQGTGA. TCR CDR3 regions were amplified from genomic DNA by multiplex PCR using the deep immunoSEQ assay. For each cell subset, the extracted genomic DNA was distributed evenly across all wells of several immunoSEQ 96-well plates, and each plate served as one replicate. Each replicate PCR for sorted subsets received around 200 ng genomic DNA, equal to 30,000 or so T cell genomes. Purified libraries were quantified with a Qubit 3.0 fluorometer, sized on a Bioanalyzer 2100, and re-quantified with the KAPA Library Quantification kit. A separate single-read 150-cycle Illumina NextSeq 550 flow cell was used to sequence each immunoSEQ 96-well plate. The paper's processing steps were these. The immunoSEQ output contained only junctional sequences without quality scores, so filtering could not match that applied to full-length reads. Sequences were annotated with PyIR, a Python wrapper for IgBLAST v1.9, using IMGT germline references to assign V/J genes and CDR3. Any read was removed if the V/J assignment was weak (E-value above 1e-6), the CDR3 was missing, or the read contained stop codons, out-of-frame junctions, or ambiguous translated residues. V3J clonotypes were defined as sequences sharing an identical inferred V gene, J gene, and CDR3 amino acid sequence. To compute the percentage overlap between repertoires, the number of shared unique clonotypes was divided by the size of the smaller repertoire. RTK rarefaction, the Chao1 estimator, and Recon v2.1 estimates of unobserved clonotypes were used to assess repertoire richness. Generation probabilities for all TCRbeta clonotypes obtained by the gDNA method from several donors were computed using OLGA. TCRdb obtained this table from immuneACCESS and retained in-frame rearrangements with V and J assigned. These tables miss some clones; where compared with another copy, unresolved V genes account for less than half of the shortfall, and the remainder is unexplained. The V and J calls and clone size were taken over from that table, and D and trimming were inferred from the DNA. This sample gives around 2.1 million clones in total; about 93% of them show up just once. The ten largest account for over 1.5% of the sample.

CD8 naive samples were obtained by positive selection for CCR7 among CD45RO-negative cells, yielding a CD45RA+CCR7+ population from which TemRA cells were excluded. Donors were healthy HIV-negative adults with no recently reported acute infections or vaccinations. All donors were Caucasian adults living in Nashville, Tennessee, USA. Blood was collected by leukapheresis, and PBMCs were isolated by Ficoll-Histopaque density gradient centrifugation and then cryopreserved in liquid nitrogen vapor phase. Analytical flow cytometry was used to check the purity and quantity of every magnetically sorted T cell population. From each sorted fraction, genomic DNA was isolated and quantified by UV absorbance on a Nanodrop 2000c.

The rearranged chain carries TRBV7-3 and TRBJ2-3; the D gene cannot be named for sure. This clonotype originated in a man younger than 35 in good health. Some clones in this sample may be carry-over from other donors' samples. The sequenced sample consisted of naive CD8+ T cells from PBMCs. The meaning of the sample's cell subset or site label: CD45RA+CCR7+. The DNA is as follows: TGTGCCAGCAGCTTAACGAGGCGGAACACAGATACGCAGTATTTT. Its coded protein is CASSLTRRNTDTQYF. Reference TRBV7-3 and TRBJ2-3 genes cover what lies past the CDR3, so the full variable domain is GAGVSQTPSNKVTEKGKYVELRCDPISGHTALYWYRQSLGQGPEFLIYFQGTGAADDSGLPNDRFFAVRPEGSVSTLKIQRTERGDSAVYLCASSLTRRNTDTQYFGPGTRLTVL.